This TCR beta chain originates from a study of cytomegalovirus exposure and HLA in healthy donors. General study findings and limits: A later analysis linked a missense variant in DCLRE1C to the trimming of TCR beta V and J genes.

Each donor was nominally healthy when sampled (though unrecorded immune exposures were likely). This clone has a single count. Its antigen is currently unknown. Trimming took off 0 bases at V and 2 bases at J, with 12 bases between the two ends. The CDR3 has 15 residues. Germline CDR1 is SGHRS and CDR2 is YFSETQ. PCR used 60 Vbeta primers and 13 Jbeta primers. Authors' processing steps: Counted up in a later analysis, unique TCR beta chains came to around 80 million, with around 11 million shared. Here immunoSEQ multiplex PCR was the method, and the copy in TCRdb shows in-frame clones only, minus some. V, J and clone size are taken as reported in that table, and D and trimming were inferred from the DNA itself. The sample contains 150,000 to 200,000 clones, 72% of which appear only once.

The specimen sequenced was PBMCs. This sequence joins TRBV5-1 and TRBJ2-7; a weak D match, TRBD2 (6 bases). The receptor's source is a human donor in good health. The CDR3 reads CASSLALGLAYEQYF. The DNA of the CDR3 is TGCGCCAGCAGCTTGGCCCTGGGACTCGCCTACGAGCAGTACTTC.